This is a list of T cell receptor beta chains from one sample in a study of response to subunit inactivated influenza vaccine. TCRdb processed the RT-PCR reads anew with MiXCR; each CDR3 protein has one entry. The data show more than 150,000 distinct CDR3 sequences, about 10% seen once. Sequencing was performed on CD8+ T cells sorted from PBMCs, taken around 25 months after vaccination. The receptors derive from a man between 45 and 75 years old who received an inactivated influenza vaccine. Both conserved end residues are part of each CDR3. D genes are given only for firm matches. Clone size is given for some rows only: seen once, a few or many times, or a class if the clone is expanded.

d_call: .; j_call: TRBJ1-1; v_call: TRBV13; clone_size: .; cdr3_nt: TGTGCCAGCAGCTTTGGAAGGCGAGACACTGAAGCTTTCTTT; cdr3_aa: CASSFGRRDTEAFF
d_call: .; j_call: TRBJ2-1; v_call: TRBV19; clone_size: .; cdr3_nt: TGTGCCACCCAAAGGGGGGCTATGAGGAGAGATGAGCAGTTCTTC; cdr3_aa: CATQRGAMRRDEQFF
d_call: TRBD2; j_call: TRBJ2-1; v_call: TRBV25-1; clone_size: once; cdr3_nt: TGTGCCAGCAGTGAATTTAGCGGGAGGGCCCGCAATGAGCAGTTCTTC; cdr3_aa: CASSEFSGRARNEQFF
d_call: TRBD1; j_call: TRBJ2-2; v_call: TRBV5-5; clone_size: many; cdr3_nt: TGTGCCAGCAGCTTGGGGACAGGGTTCACCGGGGAGCTGTTTTTT; cdr3_aa: CASSLGTGFTGELFF
d_call: TRBD1; j_call: TRBJ2-7; v_call: TRBV27; clone_size: .; cdr3_nt: TGTGCCAGCAGTTTAGCTGGGGGACAGGGGTCGTACGAGCAGTACTTC; cdr3_aa: CASSLAGGQGSYEQYF
d_call: .; j_call: TRBJ2-7; v_call: TRBV12-3/TRBV12-4; clone_size: few; cdr3_nt: TGTGCCAGCAGTTTATCCGGGCAGGGCTGGGAGCAGTACTTC; cdr3_aa: CASSLSGQGWEQYF
d_call: .; j_call: TRBJ1-2; v_call: TRBV20-1; clone_size: .; cdr3_nt: TGCAGTGCTAGAGATCTTTTGCAACGAACTGCTAACTATGGCTACACCTTC; cdr3_aa: CSARDLLQRTANYGYTF
d_call: TRBD1; j_call: TRBJ2-5; v_call: TRBV24-1; clone_size: .; cdr3_nt: TGTGCCACCAGTGAGACAGGGGCCGCCCAAGAGACCCAGTACTTC; cdr3_aa: CATSETGAAQETQYF
d_call: TRBD2; j_call: TRBJ2-5; v_call: TRBV2; clone_size: .; cdr3_nt: TGTGCCAGCAGTGATACGGGACTAGCGGGGCGCAGGGGGACCCAGTACTTC; cdr3_aa: CASSDTGLAGRRGTQYF
d_call: TRBD2; j_call: TRBJ2-5; v_call: TRBV24-1; clone_size: few; cdr3_nt: TGTGCCACCAGTGATGGATGGGGGGCTCCGGGGGGGACTCAGTACTTC; cdr3_aa: CATSDGWGAPGGTQYF
d_call: TRBD2; j_call: TRBJ2-1; v_call: TRBV6-1; clone_size: few; cdr3_nt: TGTGCCACCACCTTAACTAGCGGGGGGGCCAATGAGCAGTTCTTC; cdr3_aa: CATTLTSGGANEQFF
d_call: .; j_call: TRBJ2-7; v_call: TRBV27; clone_size: many; cdr3_nt: TGTGCCAGCAGTCAAGATGTGGTCTTCCAGACCTACGAGCAGTACTTC; cdr3_aa: CASSQDVVFQTYEQYF
d_call: .; j_call: TRBJ2-5; v_call: TRBV6-5; clone_size: few; cdr3_nt: TGTGCCAGCAGTTACTCGATTGAGACCCAGTACTTC; cdr3_aa: CASSYSIETQYF
d_call: .; j_call: TRBJ2-7; v_call: TRBV9; clone_size: .; cdr3_nt: TGTGCCAGCAGCCCGGTTACAGTGTCAAACGAGCAGTACTTC; cdr3_aa: CASSPVTVSNEQYF
d_call: TRBD2; j_call: TRBJ2-1; v_call: TRBV15; clone_size: .; cdr3_nt: TGTGCCACCAGCAGGCGGGGAGGGCATGAGCAGTTCTTC; cdr3_aa: CATSRRGGHEQFF
d_call: .; j_call: TRBJ2-1; v_call: TRBV24-1; clone_size: few; cdr3_nt: TGTGCCACCAGTGATTTGGTTGATGAGCAGTTCTTC; cdr3_aa: CATSDLVDEQFF
d_call: .; j_call: TRBJ1-1; v_call: TRBV7-2; clone_size: .; cdr3_nt: TGTGCCAGCAGCTTACCTCCTCGGGCTTTCTTT; cdr3_aa: CASSLPPRAFF
d_call: .; j_call: TRBJ2-7; v_call: TRBV9; clone_size: .; cdr3_nt: TGTGCCAGCAGCGTCTTCGGAGGGGTGGACGAGCAGTACTTC; cdr3_aa: CASSVFGGVDEQYF
d_call: .; j_call: TRBJ1-2; v_call: TRBV28; clone_size: .; cdr3_nt: TGTGCCAGCAGTTTGAGTCAGAACTATGGCTACACCTTC; cdr3_aa: CASSLSQNYGYTF
d_call: TRBD1; j_call: TRBJ1-2; v_call: TRBV11-2; clone_size: few; cdr3_nt: TGTGCCAGCAGCTCACTTAGTTCAGGGGGCTTTGGCTACACCTTC; cdr3_aa: CASSSLSSGGFGYTF
d_call: TRBD1; j_call: TRBJ2-7; v_call: TRBV3-1; clone_size: .; cdr3_nt: TGTGCCAGCAGCCAGGAAACAGGGGGTGGGGACGAGCAGTACTTC; cdr3_aa: CASSQETGGGDEQYF
d_call: TRBD2; j_call: TRBJ2-2; v_call: TRBV19; clone_size: .; cdr3_nt: TGTGCCAGTACGAGACTAGCGGGAGGGCCACACGCCGGGGAGCTGTTTTTT; cdr3_aa: CASTRLAGGPHAGELFF
d_call: .; j_call: TRBJ2-5; v_call: TRBV7-6; clone_size: .; cdr3_nt: TGTGCCAGCAGCTTAGCGCCGGCGGGGAAGTCAGAGACCCAGTACTTC; cdr3_aa: CASSLAPAGKSETQYF
d_call: .; j_call: TRBJ1-2; v_call: TRBV27; clone_size: many; cdr3_nt: TGTGCCAGCAGTCTTCGAGGGGGGACGGGCTACACCTTC; cdr3_aa: CASSLRGGTGYTF
d_call: .; j_call: TRBJ2-7; v_call: TRBV20-1; clone_size: few; cdr3_nt: TGCAGTGCTCCAGAACCAGGGGCCTACTACGAGCAGTACTTC; cdr3_aa: CSAPEPGAYYEQYF
d_call: TRBD1; j_call: TRBJ2-7; v_call: TRBV19; clone_size: .; cdr3_nt: TGTGCCAGTAGTATCGAGACAGGGCCCTACGAGCAGTACTTC; cdr3_aa: CASSIETGPYEQYF
d_call: TRBD1; j_call: TRBJ2-7; v_call: TRBV4-3; clone_size: .; cdr3_nt: TGCGCCAGCAGCCAAGAAAGGGACAGGCTCTACGAGCAGTACTTC; cdr3_aa: CASSQERDRLYEQYF
d_call: TRBD2; j_call: TRBJ2-1; v_call: TRBV18; clone_size: .; cdr3_nt: TGTGCCAGCTCACCTCCTAGCGGGAGCTCCTACAATGAGCAGTTCTTC; cdr3_aa: CASSPPSGSSYNEQFF
d_call: .; j_call: TRBJ2-7; v_call: TRBV2; clone_size: few; cdr3_nt: TGTGCCGGGAGCCCCCCCGATAGCGGGACAGTTGAGCAGTACTTC; cdr3_aa: CAGSPPDSGTVEQYF
d_call: .; j_call: TRBJ2-2; v_call: TRBV5-1; clone_size: many; cdr3_nt: TGCGCCAGCAGCCAAGTGACGTTTGACGGGGAGCTGTTTTTT; cdr3_aa: CASSQVTFDGELFF